This T cell receptor beta chain is drawn from a study of cytomegalovirus exposure and HLA in healthy donors. Points on this clone: No antigen is known for it.

The donors belonged to the roughly 110-subject validation cohort, separate from the roughly 700-subject first cohort. Overall study findings and caveats: The study found most TCR sequences rare, yet found some public TCRs in many donors. Listed as cytomegalovirus-associated were over 150 TCR beta chains. A subsequent analysis found that TCR clusters from the first cohort also tended to co-occur in the approximately 120 validation repertoires, with under 95% of cluster scores above 0.

Sequenced by immunoSEQ multiplex PCR; TCRdb stores in-frame clones only, minus some. The table lists roughly 200,000 clones, roughly three quarters of them singletons. The germline V and J ends were trimmed by 4 bases and 7 bases, with 19 bases remaining between them. CDR1 and CDR2 (germline): LNHDA, SQIVND (reference sequence). The CDR3 length is 16 residues. The source material was PBMCs. The TCR was taken from a woman between 25 and 40 years old in good health and CMV-seronegative. This sequence joins TRBV19 and TRBJ1-4, with D perhaps TRBD1 (5 bases). CDR3 protein: CASSTQLGTGGEKLFF. The CDR3, as DNA: TGTGCCAGTAGTACCCAGCTCGGGACCGGGGGTGAAAAACTGTTTTTT.